The T cell receptor (beta chain) under discussion was sequenced for a study of identical twins. TCRdb redid the calling of the 5' RACE reads with MiXCR, one entry per CDR3 protein. The sample holds hundreds of thousands of distinct CDR3 sequences; roughly 6% are singletons and the top ten take under 2%. The CDR3 loop spans 17 amino acids. Trimming cost V 6 bases and J 7 bases; bases outside gene matches: 17. Only a few counts were recorded for this clonotype. As yet, its antigen is unknown. The study's findings and limits: For cord blood, abundant beta clonotypes had fewer insertions, unlike memory repertoires, which showed none.

The chain has TRBV12-3 or TRBV12-4 and TRBJ2-1, with TRBD2 matching over 8 bases. The sequencing sample was made of naive T cells sorted from blood. This TCR came from a man aged 18 to 29 in good health. The CDR3 DNA follows: TGTGCCAGCAGAACTACAACCGGGACTAGACTGTGGAATGAGCAGTTCTTC. Encoded protein: CASRTTTGTRLWNEQFF.